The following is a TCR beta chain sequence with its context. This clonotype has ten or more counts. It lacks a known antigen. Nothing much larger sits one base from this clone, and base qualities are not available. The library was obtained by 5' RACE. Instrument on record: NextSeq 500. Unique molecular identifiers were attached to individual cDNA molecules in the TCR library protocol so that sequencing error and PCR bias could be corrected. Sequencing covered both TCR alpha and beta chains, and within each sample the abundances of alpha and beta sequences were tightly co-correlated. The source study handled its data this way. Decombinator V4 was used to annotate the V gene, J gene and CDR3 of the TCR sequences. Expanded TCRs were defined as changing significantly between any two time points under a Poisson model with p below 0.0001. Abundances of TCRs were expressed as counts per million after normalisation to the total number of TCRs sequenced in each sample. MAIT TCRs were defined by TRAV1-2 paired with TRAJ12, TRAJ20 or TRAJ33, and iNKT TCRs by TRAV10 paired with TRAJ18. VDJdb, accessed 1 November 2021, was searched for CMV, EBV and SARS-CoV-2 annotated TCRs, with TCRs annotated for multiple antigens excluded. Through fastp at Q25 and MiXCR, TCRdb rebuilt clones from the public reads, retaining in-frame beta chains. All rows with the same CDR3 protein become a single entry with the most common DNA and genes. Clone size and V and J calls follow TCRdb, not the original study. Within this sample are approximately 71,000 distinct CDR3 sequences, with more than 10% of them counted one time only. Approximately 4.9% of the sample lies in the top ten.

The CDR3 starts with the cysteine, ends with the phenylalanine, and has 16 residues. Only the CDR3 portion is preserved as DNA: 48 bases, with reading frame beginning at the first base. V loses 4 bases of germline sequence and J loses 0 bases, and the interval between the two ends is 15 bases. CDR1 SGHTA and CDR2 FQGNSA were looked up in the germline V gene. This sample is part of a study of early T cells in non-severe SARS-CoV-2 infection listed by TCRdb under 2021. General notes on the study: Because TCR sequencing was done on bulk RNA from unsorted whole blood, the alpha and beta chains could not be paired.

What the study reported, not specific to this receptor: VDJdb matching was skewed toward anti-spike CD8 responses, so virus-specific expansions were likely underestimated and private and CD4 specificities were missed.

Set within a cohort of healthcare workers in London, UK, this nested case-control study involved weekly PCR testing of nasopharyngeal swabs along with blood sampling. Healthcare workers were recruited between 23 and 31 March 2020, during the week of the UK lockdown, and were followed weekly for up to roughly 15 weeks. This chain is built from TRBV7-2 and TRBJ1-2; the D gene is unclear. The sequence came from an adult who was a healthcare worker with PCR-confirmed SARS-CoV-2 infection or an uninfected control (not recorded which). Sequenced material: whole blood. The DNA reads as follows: TGTGCCAGCAGCTATCGGTCCGGGAGCTCTAACTATGGCTACACCTTC. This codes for CASSYRSGSSNYGYTF.